The subject of this entry is one T cell receptor beta chain. Its antigen is currently not known. No base qualities exist here, and no much larger clone lies one base off it. Library method: the immunoSEQ multiplex PCR assay. Per the original workflow: A statistical classification framework was built for diagnosing cytomegalovirus status from the catalog of TCR beta chain sequences. TCRdb took over this immuneACCESS table, retaining in-frame rearrangements with V and J assigned. Such tables are incomplete; in checked studies, under half of the missing clones stem from an unresolved V gene, and the remainder is unexplained. The V and J calls and the clone size are those of that table, but D and trimming were determined from the DNA. A total of approximately 140,000 clones appear in this sample, about nine tenths of them only once. Just under 3% of the sample lies in the top ten. This record comes from a study of cytomegalovirus exposure and HLA in healthy donors listed by TCRdb under 2017. Context from the whole study: A later analysis indicated that the 130 or so validation repertoires were generated on the platform also employed for the 700 or so repertoires of the first cohort. Along with the approximately 650-subject first cohort, a separate validation cohort of some 130 different subjects was used. The study combined high-throughput TCR immunosequencing, statistical association of individual TCRs with disease status, and machine learning to predict cytomegalovirus infection status. The aim of the study was to test whether cataloging public T cell receptors could identify signatures of past pathogen exposure.

Points the paper makes about the study in general: In both the original and validation cohorts, the classifier was reported to diagnose cytomegalovirus status with high specificity and sensitivity. All 120 or so repertoires were used to score co-occurrence in the validation cohort in a later analysis, because that analysis had no HLA typing for the cohort. In a later analysis, TCRs clustered in the first cohort were found to also tend to co-occur in the 100 to 150 validation repertoires, with 94% of cluster scores above 0. The study listed approximately 150 TCR beta chains as associated with cytomegalovirus. In vitro tests confirmed that three of the cytomegalovirus-associated TCR beta chains recognize cytomegalovirus antigens. It was suggested by the authors that the approach could potentially be generalized to other disease states and immunological phenotypes. While some public TCRs were present in many individuals, most TCR sequences turned up only very rarely across donors.

CDR1 and CDR2, per the germline V gene, are MDHEN and SYDVKM. V loses 5 bases of germline sequence and J loses 15 bases, and the interval between the two ends is 20 bases. From the cysteine up to the phenylalanine, the CDR3 has a length of 13 residues. Only CDR3 DNA is held: 39 bases, read in frame from base 1. The donors belonged to the validation cohort of roughly 120 subjects, which was separate from the roughly 700-subject first cohort. Material for sequencing was PBMCs. The sequence came from a man between 18 and 29 years old in good health and CMV-seronegative. Recombination linked TRBV28 to TRBJ2-1, with TRBD2 as a weak D call on 5 bases. At the DNA level, the sequence is TGTGCCAGCAGTCCCGTTAGGCCCGAACGGGGGTTCTTC. It translates to CASSPVRPERGFF.